The 28 T cell receptor beta chains presented below share a single source sample, sequenced in a study of glioma-infiltrating T cells after dendritic cell vaccination. The data were produced by immunoSEQ multiplex PCR, yet TCRdb's version contains in-frame clones alone and is incomplete. The table shows 45,000 to 55,000 clones, with over 75% occurring only once. Sample: blood, taken before dendritic cell vaccination. The receptors come from a human donor with glioblastoma.

The chain recombines TRBV19 with TRBJ1-1; 10 nucleotides match TRBD1. Germline CDR1 LNHDA, CDR2 SQIVND (reference sequence). This CDR3 spans 14 amino acids. V shed 1 base, J shed 11 bases, and the junction held 7 bases outside the gene matches. Here the CDR3 reads CASSIGRDRGSAFF. CDR3 nucleotide sequence: TGTGCCAGTAGTATAGGTCGGGACAGGGGCTCTGCTTTCTTT.

CDR3 sequence (DNA): TGTGCCTGGAGCGAACAGGGATACACGCAGTATTTT. Protein product: CAWSEQGYTQYF. J is TRBJ2-3 and V is TRBV30; weak D call: TRBD1 (6 bases). Germline V lookup: CDR1 GTSNPN, CDR2 SVGIG (reference sequence). The CDR3 has 12 amino acids. V shed 3 bases and J shed 9 bases, with 13 bases lying between them.

This chain links TRBV4-3 with TRBJ1-4; the D is unclear. Germline V gene lookup returns CDR1 LGHNA and CDR2 YSLEER. The length of the CDR3 is 15 residues. The V end was cut by 0 bases, the J end by 0 bases, with 5 bases between. The CDR3 spells CASSQDLATNEKLFF. The CDR3 bases are TGCGCCAGCAGCCAAGATCTAGCAACTAATGAAAAACTGTTTTTT.

The gene calls are TRBV4-1 and TRBJ2-2, with 7 bases that match TRBD2. The CDR3 totals 17 residues. Germline assignment: CDR1 MGHRA and CDR2 YSYEKL. J gave up 6 bases and V 0 bases, and 10 bases lay outside the gene matches. CDR3: CASSQDPPGRQSGELFF. The CDR3 DNA reads TGCGCCAGCAGCCAAGATCCTCCCGGGAGGCAATCCGGGGAGCTGTTTTTT.

The rearrangement joins TRBV6-5 to TRBJ1-2; maybe TRBD1 (5 bases). The CDR3 extends over 15 amino acids. The germline gives CDR1 MNHEY, CDR2 SVGAGI. Trimming removed 4 bases at V and 8 bases at J, with 20 bases between. Here the CDR3 DNA reads TGTGCCAGCAGTTCGACCCCGCCAGGGTCGGGCGGCTACACCTTC. It codes for CASSSTPPGSGGYTF.

The V and J genes are TRBV30 and TRBJ2-7; 9 nucleotides match TRBD2. CDR1 and CDR2 (germline): GTSNPN, SVGIG (reference sequence). Trimming removed 3 bases from V and 7 bases from J; junction bases left unmatched: 10. The CDR3 runs 14 residues. This chain's CDR3 is CAWRRTSGPWEQYF. CDR3 in DNA: TGTGCCTGGAGGAGAACTAGCGGGCCTTGGGAGCAGTACTTC.

The J gene is TRBJ2-1, the V gene TRBV19; D may be TRBD2 (6 bases). The CDR3 length is 14 residues. The germline V gene encodes CDR1 LNHDA and CDR2 SQIVND (reference sequence). V was clipped by 1 base and J by 7 bases, with 11 bases between them. CDR3 amino acids: CASSIGLVVNEQFF. In DNA, the CDR3 is TGTGCCAGTAGTATAGGACTAGTCGTTAATGAGCAGTTCTTC.

This clone was counted once. This chain connects TRBV29-1 to TRBJ1-1; D uncertain. The V gene lost 4 bases and the J gene lost 1 base, with 13 bases spanning the gap. In germline, CDR1 is SQVTM, CDR2 ANQGSEA. The CDR3 covers 14 residues. The CDR3 DNA reads TGCAGCGTTGTCCTCCGGACTCCGAACACTGAAGCTTTCTTT. Translating gives CSVVLRTPNTEAFF.

The rearrangement uses TRBV18 and TRBJ2-1; D is ambiguous. This CDR3 is built from 16 residues. CDR1 is KGHSH, CDR2 LQKENI, per germline. Trimming shortened V by 0 bases and J by 3 bases, and 12 bases separated the two germline ends. The CDR3 region has the DNA TGTGCCAGCTCACCACCGGTGGTCAGGAACTACAATGAGCAGTTCTTC. It codes for CASSPPVVRNYNEQFF.

This chain connects TRBV19 to TRBJ1-2; maybe TRBD1 (5 bases). Trimming took 3 bases from V and 5 from J, leaving 10 bases between them. This CDR3 contains 13 residues. The V gene's germline CDR1 is LNHDA and CDR2 SQIVND (reference sequence). The CDR3 nucleotides read TGTGCCAGTAGTATCGCCTCAGGGTATGGCTACACCTTC. Its protein is CASSIASGYGYTF.

In DNA form, the CDR3 reads TGTGCCAGCAGTGATAGGGGACAGGGCACAGATACGCAGTATTTT. Amino acid sequence: CASSDRGQGTDTQYF. The chain links TRBV2 to TRBJ2-3, with 8 bases aligning to TRBD1. Per germline, CDR1 SNHLY and CDR2 FYNNEI. The junction had 3 bases not matched to a gene; V was cut back by 3 bases and J by 1 base. CDR3 length equals 15 residues.

V is TRBV28 and J is TRBJ1-4; D may be TRBD1 (5 bases). Germline V lookup: CDR1 MDHEN, CDR2 SYDVKM. The CDR3 covers 15 residues. Trimming shortened V by 6 bases and J by 5 bases, and 16 bases separated the two germline ends. CDR3 in amino acids: CASSVLQGGNEKLFF. The CDR3 coding sequence is TGTGCCAGCAGCGTCCTTCAGGGTGGGAATGAAAAACTGTTTTTT.

V gene TRBV10-2 combines with J gene TRBJ1-2; D ambiguous. This CDR3 is 13 amino acids long. V shed 8 bases and J shed 2 bases, with 12 bases lying between them. In germline, CDR1 is WSHSY, CDR2 SAAADI. CDR3 bases: TGCGCCAGCTCGAACAGCTTGAACTATGGCTACACCTTC. This translates into CASSNSLNYGYTF.

The gene calls are TRBV2 and TRBJ2-1; tentative D call: TRBD2 (5 bases). Germline CDR1 and CDR2: SNHLY and FYNNEI. V lost 6 bases, J lost 0 bases, and 12 bases lay in between. This CDR3 is built from 15 residues. In DNA form, the CDR3 reads TGTGCCAGCAGCCCCCCGCGGGCCTCCTACAATGAGCAGTTCTTC. Its protein is CASSPPRASYNEQFF.

V usage is TRBV4-1 and J usage is TRBJ2-7, with D tentatively TRBD2 (6 bases). Trimming stripped 4 bases from V and 3 bases from J, with 13 bases between. The CDR3 is made up of 14 amino acids. Germline V gene data show CDR1 as MGHRA and CDR2 as YSYEKL. The CDR3 is CASSRTVGGYEQYF. The CDR3 region has the DNA TGCGCCAGCAGCCGAACCGTGGGGGGCTACGAGCAGTACTTC.

This clone was observed a few times. The chain uses TRBV7-6 and TRBJ2-5; perhaps TRBD1 as D (6 bases). Trimming shortened V by 6 bases and J by 2 bases, and 16 bases separated the two germline ends. The CDR3 extends over 15 amino acids. The germline V gene encodes CDR1 SGHVS and CDR2 FNYEAQ. CDR3 loop: CASRSYRVAQETQYF. The CDR3 nucleotides read TGTGCCAGCAGATCCTACAGGGTAGCACAAGAGACCCAGTACTTC.

V is TRBV7-2 and J is TRBJ2-2, with 12 bases fitting TRBD2. V lost 0 bases and J lost 1; bases outside the gene matches: 3. The germline V gene encodes CDR1 SGHTA and CDR2 FQGNSA. The CDR3 loop spans 18 amino acids. CDR3 residues: CASSLAALAGGNTGELFF. Here the CDR3 DNA reads TGTGCCAGCAGCTTAGCGGCACTAGCGGGAGGGAACACCGGGGAGCTGTTTTTT.

The sample holds one count of this clone. The CDR3 here is CASSLGGGTGANVLTF. The CDR3 region has the DNA TGTGCCAGCAGCTTGGGTGGGGGCACCGGGGCCAACGTCCTGACTTTC. The chain joins TRBV5-8 to TRBJ2-6; D is possibly TRBD1 (6 bases). V gave up 0 bases and J gave up 4 bases, with 11 bases separating them. Germline CDR1 reads SGHTS; CDR2 reads YDEGEE. CDR3 length: 16 amino acids.

The J gene is TRBJ1-1, the V gene TRBV5-4, with a possible D match to TRBD1 (5 bases). Trimming removed 6 bases from V and 2 bases from J, with 14 bases in between. From germline, CDR1 is SGHNT and CDR2 YYREEE (reference sequence). This CDR3 comprises 14 residues. The CDR3 here is CASTQGNRNTEAFF. The CDR3 DNA is TGTGCCAGCACCCAGGGTAACAGAAACACTGAAGCTTTCTTT.

This chain joins TRBV7-3 and TRBJ2-3; TRBD1 aligns across 10 bases. The V and J ends lost 4 bases and 4 bases, in that order; junction bases with no gene match: 5. The length of the CDR3 is 15 residues. The V gene's germline CDR1 is SGHTA and CDR2 FQGTGA. Here the CDR3 DNA reads TGTGCCAGCAGCTCGGACAGGGGGTTGCCAGATACGCAGTATTTT. Its translation: CASSSDRGLPDTQYF.

The CDR3 nucleotides read TGTGCCAGTAGTGGGGACAGGGGGTTTAACTATGGCTACACCTTC. It is translated as CASSGDRGFNYGYTF. The chain combines TRBV19 with TRBJ1-2; 11 bases fit TRBD1. CDR1 is LNHDA and CDR2 is SQIVND in the germline V gene (reference sequence). The CDR3 covers 15 residues. V shed 5 bases and J 1 base; nucleotides not matched to a gene: 3.

This chain connects TRBV5-1 to TRBJ2-3; 8 positions match TRBD1. This CDR3 comprises 15 residues. Per germline, CDR1 SGHRS and CDR2 YFSETQ. V shed 0 bases and J 3 bases; nucleotides not matched to a gene: 3. The chain's CDR3 is CASSLGQGRTDTQYF. Written as DNA, the CDR3 is TGCGCCAGCAGCTTGGGACAGGGGCGTACAGATACGCAGTATTTT.

The V call is TRBV4-3, the J call TRBJ1-1; perhaps TRBD1 as D (6 bases). Trimming cost V 3 bases and J 5 bases, with 16 bases left between them. CDR1 and CDR2 from the germline V gene are LGHNA and YSLEER. The CDR3 is 15 amino acids. This CDR3 is CASSQEETGWTEAFF. DNA of the CDR3: TGCGCCAGCAGCCAGGAAGAGACAGGATGGACTGAAGCTTTCTTT.

The chain couples TRBV5-1 to TRBJ1-2, with D uncertain. Per germline, CDR1 SGHRS and CDR2 YFSETQ. The CDR3 extends over 13 amino acids. V gave up 0 bases and J gave up 4 bases, with 7 bases separating them. Here the CDR3 DNA reads TGCGCCAGCAGCTTGGAAGCAACCTATGGCTACACCTTC. Translation: CASSLEATYGYTF.

In its sample, this clone was seen once. The chain uses TRBV13 and TRBJ2-2; tentatively, D is TRBD2 (6 bases). CDR1 PRHDT and CDR2 FYEKMQ come from the germline V gene (reference sequence). The CDR3 loop spans 17 amino acids. Trimming removed 4 bases at V and 5 bases at J, with 20 bases between. The CDR3 loop is CASSSPLGLASTGELFF. Written as DNA, the CDR3 is TGTGCCAGCAGCTCCCCCCTAGGCCTAGCGTCGACCGGGGAGCTGTTTTTT.

The chain has TRBV6-1 and TRBJ2-2; 12 nucleotides align to TRBD1. V lost 4 bases to trimming and J lost 4 bases; unmatched junction nucleotides: 7. Germline V gene lookup returns CDR1 MNHNS and CDR2 SASEGT. The CDR3 consists of 17 residues. The CDR3, as DNA: TGTGCCAGCAGTGGTCCCGGGACAGGGGGCCCCACCGGGGAGCTGTTTTTT. The encoded protein is CASSGPGTGGPTGELFF.

With respect to this clone: Mismatch with germline at one junction end may stem from a read error. The sample carries other DNA sequences with the same CDR3. The V call is TRBV4-2, the J call TRBJ1-6; D is uncertain. Germline CDR1 and CDR2: LGHNA and YNFKEQ. The CDR3 extends over 17 amino acids. CDR3 sequence (DNA): TGTGCCAGCAGCCAAGAAACAGCGGACTCCTATAATTCCCCCCTCCACTTT. It yields the protein CASSQETADSYNSPLHF.

The chain uses TRBV15 and TRBJ2-1; D might be TRBD2 (7 bases). The V gene's germline CDR1 is LNHNV and CDR2 YYDKDF (reference sequence). CDR3 length: 17 amino acids. V was clipped by 7 bases and J by 6 bases, with 25 bases between them. The CDR3 region has the DNA TGTGCCACCACTGAGAGGATGGGGGGGGCGAACGGCAATGAGCAGTTCTTC. This gives the protein CATTERMGGANGNEQFF.